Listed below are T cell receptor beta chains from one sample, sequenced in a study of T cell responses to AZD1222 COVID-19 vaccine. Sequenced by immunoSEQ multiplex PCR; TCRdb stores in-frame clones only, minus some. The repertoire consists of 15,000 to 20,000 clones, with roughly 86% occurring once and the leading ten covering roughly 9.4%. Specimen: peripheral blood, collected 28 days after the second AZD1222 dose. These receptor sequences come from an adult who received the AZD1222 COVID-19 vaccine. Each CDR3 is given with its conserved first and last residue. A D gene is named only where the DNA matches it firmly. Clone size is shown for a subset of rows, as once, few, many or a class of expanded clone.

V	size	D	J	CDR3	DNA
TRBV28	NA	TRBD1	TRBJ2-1	CASSSDRAAVDEQFF	TGTGCCAGCAGTTCCGACAGGGCGGCGGTCGATGAGCAGTTCTTC
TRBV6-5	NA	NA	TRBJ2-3	CASGQRTDTQYF	TGTGCCAGTGGACAGCGCACAGATACGCAGTATTTT
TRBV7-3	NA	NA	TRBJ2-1	CASSSSLSSYNEQFF	TGTGCCAGCAGCTCCTCGCTGAGCTCCTACAATGAGCAGTTCTTC
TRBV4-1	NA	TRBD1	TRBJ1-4	CASSSNTGQGNEKLFF	TGCGCCAGCAGCTCAAACACGGGACAGGGTAATGAAAAACTGTTTTTT
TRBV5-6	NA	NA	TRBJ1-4	CASSLVGEGEKLFF	TGTGCCAGCAGCTTGGTAGGGGAGGGTGAAAAACTGTTTTTT
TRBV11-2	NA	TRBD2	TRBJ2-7	CASSPDSGTSAF	TGTGCCAGCAGCCCCGACTCCGGGACTAGCGCCTTT
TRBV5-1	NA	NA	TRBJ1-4	CASSWDLGGTPNEKLFF	TGCGCCAGCAGCTGGGACCTCGGGGGGACCCCGAATGAAAAACTGTTTTTT
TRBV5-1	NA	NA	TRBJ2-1	CASSGLSFISYNEQFF	TGCGCCAGCAGCGGCTTATCCTTTATTTCATACAATGAGCAGTTCTTC
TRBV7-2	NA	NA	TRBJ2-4	CASTPWAGLAKNIQYF	TGTGCCAGCACACCATGGGCAGGTCTAGCCAAAAACATTCAGTACTTC
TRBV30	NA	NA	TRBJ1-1	CAWSLNRETEAFF	TGTGCCTGGAGCCTAAACAGGGAAACTGAAGCTTTCTTT
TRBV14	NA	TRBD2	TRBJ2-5	CASSQTSGGPTGRYF	TGTGCCAGCAGCCAGACTAGCGGGGGGCCGACGGGTCGTTACTTC
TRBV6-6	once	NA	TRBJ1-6	CASSFEPQGNSPLHF	TGTGCCAGCAGTTTCGAACCTCAGGGGAACTCACCCCTCCACTTT
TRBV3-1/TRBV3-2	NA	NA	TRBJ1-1	CASSQGYGLMVTEAFF	TGTGCCAGCAGCCAAGGTTACGGTCTCATGGTCACTGAAGCTTTCTTT
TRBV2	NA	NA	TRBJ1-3	CASSEVRSGNTIYF	TGTGCCAGCAGTGAGGTCAGGTCTGGAAACACCATATATTTT
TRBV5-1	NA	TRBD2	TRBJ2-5	CASSLLVIAGGKETQYF	TGCGCCAGCAGCTTGTTGGTGATAGCGGGGGGCAAAGAGACCCAGTACTTC
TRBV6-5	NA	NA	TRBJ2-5	CASSPMWGSETQYF	TGTGCCAGCAGCCCCATGTGGGGATCAGAGACCCAGTACTTC
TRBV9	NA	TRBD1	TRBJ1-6	CASSVADRVGSPLHF	TGTGCCAGCAGCGTAGCAGACAGGGTCGGATCACCCCTCCACTTT
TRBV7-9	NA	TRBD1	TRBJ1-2	CASSSQEGTDYGYTF	TGTGCCAGCAGCTCCCAGGAAGGGACAGACTATGGCTACACCTTC
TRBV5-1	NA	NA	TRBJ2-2	CASSLFGGNTGELFF	TGCGCCAGCAGCTTGTTTGGCGGGAACACCGGGGAGCTGTTTTTT
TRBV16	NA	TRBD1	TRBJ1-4	CASSDRGSTNEKLFF	TGTGCCAGCAGCGACAGGGGATCTACTAATGAAAAACTGTTTTTT
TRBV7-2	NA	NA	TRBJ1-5	CASSLGVVGQPQHF	TGTGCCAGCAGCTTAGGCGTAGTAGGACAGCCCCAGCATTTT
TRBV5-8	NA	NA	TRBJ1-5	CASSLGGLYQPQHF	TGTGCCAGCAGCCTCGGGGGGCTTTATCAGCCCCAGCATTTT
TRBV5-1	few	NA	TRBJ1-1	CASSQWTGNTEAFF	TGCGCCAGCAGCCAATGGACGGGGAACACTGAAGCTTTCTTT
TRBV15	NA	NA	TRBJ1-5	CATSRDVGSNQPQHF	TGTGCCACCAGCAGAGATGTGGGTAGCAATCAGCCCCAGCATTTT
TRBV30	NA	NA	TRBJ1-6	CAWATDNNSPLHF	TGTGCCTGGGCGACAGACAATAATTCACCCCTCCACTTT
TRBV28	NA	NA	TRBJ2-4	CASSPGHGQGQNIQYF	TGTGCCAGCAGTCCCGGCCATGGTCAGGGTCAAAACATTCAGTACTTC
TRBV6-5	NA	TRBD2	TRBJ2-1	CASTQLAGDNNEQFF	TGTGCCAGCACCCAACTAGCGGGGGATAACAATGAGCAGTTCTTC
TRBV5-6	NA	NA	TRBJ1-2	CASSMSQGIGGYTF	TGTGCCAGCAGCATGTCTCAGGGAATCGGGGGCTACACCTTC
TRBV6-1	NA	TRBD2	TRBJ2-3	CASSEVRTSGLADTQYF	TGTGCCAGCAGTGAAGTTCGGACTAGCGGACTGGCGGATACGCAGTATTTT
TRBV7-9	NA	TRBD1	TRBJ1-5	CASSPGQGVNQPQHF	TGTGCCAGCAGCCCGGGACAGGGGGTCAATCAGCCCCAGCATTTT
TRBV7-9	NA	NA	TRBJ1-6	CASRSDGNSPLHF	TGTGCCAGCAGGTCTGACGGCAATTCACCCCTCCACTTT
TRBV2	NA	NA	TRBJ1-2	CASRARSYGYTF	TGTGCCAGCAGGGCCCGATCCTATGGCTACACCTTC
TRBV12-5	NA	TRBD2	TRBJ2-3	CASGLGLAGTDTQYF	TGTGCTAGTGGTTTGGGACTAGCGGGCACAGATACGCAGTATTTT
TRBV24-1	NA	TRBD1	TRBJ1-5	CATSDGQGTQPQHF	TGTGCCACCAGTGACGGACAGGGGACTCAGCCCCAGCATTTT
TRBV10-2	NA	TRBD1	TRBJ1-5	CASRDRESQPQHF	TGCGCCAGCAGAGACAGGGAATCCCAGCCCCAGCATTTT
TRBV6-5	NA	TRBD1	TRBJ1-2	CASRRQGSDYGYTF	TGTGCCAGCAGAAGACAGGGAAGCGACTATGGCTACACCTTC
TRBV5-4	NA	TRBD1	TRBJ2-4	CASSLEGQGAVYLGKNIQYF	TGTGCCAGCAGCTTGGAGGGACAGGGGGCGGTGTATCTGGGCAAAAACATTCAGTACTTC
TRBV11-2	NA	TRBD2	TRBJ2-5	CASSLVSGGPETQYF	TGTGCCAGCAGCTTAGTTAGCGGGGGACCGGAGACCCAGTACTTC
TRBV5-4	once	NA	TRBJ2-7	CASSFPLGEQYF	TGTGCCAGCAGCTTTCCCTTGGGCGAGCAGTACTTC
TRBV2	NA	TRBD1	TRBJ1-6	CASSWGRGNSPLHF	TGTGCCAGCAGTTGGGGCAGGGGGAATTCACCCCTCCACTTT
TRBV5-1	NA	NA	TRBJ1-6	CASRPTTGDSPLHF	TGCGCCAGCCGGCCTACTACAGGTGATTCACCCCTCCACTTT
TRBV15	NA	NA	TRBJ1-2	CATSQLFAGYGYTF	TGTGCCACCAGCCAACTGTTTGCAGGCTATGGCTACACCTTC
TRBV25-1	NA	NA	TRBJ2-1	CASGWGGHEQFF	TGTGCCAGCGGCTGGGGGGGCCATGAGCAGTTCTTC
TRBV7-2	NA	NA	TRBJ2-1	CASSGGALYNEQFF	TGTGCCAGCAGCGGGGGGGCCCTCTACAATGAGCAGTTCTTC
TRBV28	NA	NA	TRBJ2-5	CASSPGGGLETQYF	TGTGCCAGCAGTCCCGGGGGTGGCTTAGAGACCCAGTACTTC
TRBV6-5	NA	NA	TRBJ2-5	CASRFGTQAQYF	TGTGCCAGCAGATTCGGGACCCAGGCCCAGTACTTC
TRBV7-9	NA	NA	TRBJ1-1	CASSPGEGVFDTEAFF	TGTGCCAGCAGCCCTGGAGAGGGGGTGTTTGACACTGAAGCTTTCTTT
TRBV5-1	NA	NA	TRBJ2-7	CASSLSQGGYEQYF	TGCGCCAGCAGCTTGTCGCAGGGGGGCTACGAGCAGTACTTC
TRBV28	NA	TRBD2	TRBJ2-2	CASSPGGSRAGELFF	TGTGCCAGCAGCCCCGGGGGGTCGCGTGCCGGGGAGCTGTTTTTT
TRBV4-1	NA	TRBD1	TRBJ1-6	CASSQKSGTGGDSYNSPLHF	TGCGCCAGCAGCCAAAAATCCGGGACAGGGGGCGACTCCTATAATTCACCCCTCCACTTT
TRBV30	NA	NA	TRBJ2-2	CAWRASEGELFF	TGTGCCTGGAGGGCTAGCGAGGGGGAGCTGTTTTTT
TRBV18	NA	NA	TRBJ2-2	CASSPPWVAANTGELFF	TGTGCCAGCTCACCTCCGTGGGTAGCGGCAAACACCGGGGAGCTGTTTTTT
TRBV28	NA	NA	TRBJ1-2	CASTLWAGGGYGYTF	TGTGCCAGCACCTTGTGGGCTGGGGGCGGCTATGGCTACACCTTC
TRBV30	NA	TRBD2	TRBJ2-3	CAWESGLAGFRVTQYF	TGTGCCTGGGAGAGTGGACTAGCGGGTTTCCGAGTTACGCAGTATTTT